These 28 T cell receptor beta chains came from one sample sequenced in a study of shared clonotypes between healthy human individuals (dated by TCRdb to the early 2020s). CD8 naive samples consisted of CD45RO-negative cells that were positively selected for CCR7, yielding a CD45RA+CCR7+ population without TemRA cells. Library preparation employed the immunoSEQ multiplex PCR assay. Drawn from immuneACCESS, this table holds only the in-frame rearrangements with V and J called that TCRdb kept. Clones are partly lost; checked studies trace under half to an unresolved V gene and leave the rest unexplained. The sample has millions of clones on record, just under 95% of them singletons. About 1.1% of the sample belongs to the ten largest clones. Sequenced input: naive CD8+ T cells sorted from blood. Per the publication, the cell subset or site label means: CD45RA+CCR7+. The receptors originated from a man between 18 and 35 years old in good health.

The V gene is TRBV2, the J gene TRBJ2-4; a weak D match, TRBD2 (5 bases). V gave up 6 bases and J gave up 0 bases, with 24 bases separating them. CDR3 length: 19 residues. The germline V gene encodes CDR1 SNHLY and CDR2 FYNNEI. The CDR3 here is CASSPLLGRDLIAKNIQYF. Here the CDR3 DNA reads TGTGCCAGCAGCCCCCTCTTGGGCCGGGATCTTATAGCCAAAAACATTCAGTACTTC.

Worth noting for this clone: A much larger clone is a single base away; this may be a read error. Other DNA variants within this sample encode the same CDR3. CDR3 protein: CASSPGTGDYEQYF. The CDR3 coding sequence is TGTGCCAGCAGCCCCGGGACAGGGGACTACGAGCAGTACTTC. The gene calls are TRBV9 and TRBJ2-7, with 10 bases that match TRBD1. Germline CDR1 reads SGDLS; CDR2 reads YYNGEE. Trimming removed 4 bases from V and 3 bases from J; junction bases left unmatched: 4. The length of the CDR3 is 14 residues.

The DNA for the CDR3 is TGTGCCAGCAGCTTAGATTGGACAGGGGGCTTTAACACTGAAGCTTTCTTT. It yields the protein CASSLDWTGGFNTEAFF. The chain joins TRBV11-3 to TRBJ1-1, with 11 bases matching TRBD1. The CDR3 runs 17 residues. The J segment lost 2 bases and the V segment lost 0 bases, leaving 5 bases of the junction unmatched. Germline V gives CDR1 SGHNT, CDR2 YENEEA.

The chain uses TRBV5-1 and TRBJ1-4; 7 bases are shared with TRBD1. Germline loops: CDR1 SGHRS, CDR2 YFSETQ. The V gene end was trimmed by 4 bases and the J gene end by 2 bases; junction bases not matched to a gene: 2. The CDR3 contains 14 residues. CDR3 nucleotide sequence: TGCGCCAGCAGCATGACAGGGACTAATGAAAAACTGTTTTTT. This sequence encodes CASSMTGTNEKLFF.

The CDR3, as DNA: TGCGCCAGCACAAGGGACAGCCACTATAGGGAGACCCAGTACTTC. It yields the protein CASTRDSHYRETQYF. The chain recombines TRBV10-1 with TRBJ2-5; 7 bases line up with TRBD1. V lost 7 bases, J lost 5 bases, and 13 bases stayed unmatched. Germline V CDR1 and CDR2: WNHNN, SYGVQD (reference sequence). The CDR3 runs 15 residues.

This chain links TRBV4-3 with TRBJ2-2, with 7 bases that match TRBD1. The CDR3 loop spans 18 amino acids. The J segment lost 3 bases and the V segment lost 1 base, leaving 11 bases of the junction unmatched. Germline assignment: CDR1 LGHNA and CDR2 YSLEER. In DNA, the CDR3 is TGCGCCAGCAGCCAAGGGGGGCAGGGGGTCTTTGACACCGGGGAGCTGTTTTTT. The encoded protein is CASSQGGQGVFDTGELFF.

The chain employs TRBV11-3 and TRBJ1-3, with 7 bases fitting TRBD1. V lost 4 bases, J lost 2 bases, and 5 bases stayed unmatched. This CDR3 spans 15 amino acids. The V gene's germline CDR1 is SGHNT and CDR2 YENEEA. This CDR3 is CASSSTGNPGNTIYF. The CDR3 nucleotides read TGTGCCAGCAGCTCGACAGGGAACCCTGGAAACACCATATATTTT.

The CDR3 DNA sequence: TGTGCCAGCAGCGTAGAAGGGGGAGGGACAGGAGACTCCTACGAGCAGTACTTC. It encodes CASSVEGGGTGDSYEQYF. The chain uses TRBV9 and TRBJ2-7; tentative D call: TRBD1 (8 bases). The germline V gene encodes CDR1 SGDLS and CDR2 YYNGEE. This CDR3 spans 18 amino acids. Trimming removed 0 bases at V and 0 bases at J, with 19 bases between.

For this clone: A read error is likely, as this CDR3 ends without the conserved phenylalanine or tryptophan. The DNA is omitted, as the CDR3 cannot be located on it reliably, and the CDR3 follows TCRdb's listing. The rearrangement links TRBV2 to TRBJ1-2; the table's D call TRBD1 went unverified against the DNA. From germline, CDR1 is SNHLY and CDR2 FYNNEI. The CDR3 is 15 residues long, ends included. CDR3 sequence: CASSESSGQGAASSI.

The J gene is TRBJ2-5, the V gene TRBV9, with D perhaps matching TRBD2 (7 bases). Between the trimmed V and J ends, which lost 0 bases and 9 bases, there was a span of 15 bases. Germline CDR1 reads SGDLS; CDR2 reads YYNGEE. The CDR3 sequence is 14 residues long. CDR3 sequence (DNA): TGTGCCAGCAGCGTAGTGGCGGGGGCAACGGCCCAGTACTTC. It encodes CASSVVAGATAQYF.

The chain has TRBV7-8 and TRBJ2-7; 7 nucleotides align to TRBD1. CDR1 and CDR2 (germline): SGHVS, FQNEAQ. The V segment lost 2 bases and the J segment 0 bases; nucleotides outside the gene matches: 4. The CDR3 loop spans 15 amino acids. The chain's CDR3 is CASSLRGGASYEQYF. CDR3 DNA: TGTGCCAGCAGCTTACGAGGGGGCGCCTCCTACGAGCAGTACTTC.

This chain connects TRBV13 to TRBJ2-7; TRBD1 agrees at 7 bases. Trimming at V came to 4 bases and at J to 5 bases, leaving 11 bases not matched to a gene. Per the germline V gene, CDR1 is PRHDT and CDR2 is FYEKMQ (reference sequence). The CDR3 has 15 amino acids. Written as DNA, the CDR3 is TGTGCCAGCAGCTCTATGATAACAGGGGACGACGAGCAGTACTTC. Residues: CASSSMITGDDEQYF.

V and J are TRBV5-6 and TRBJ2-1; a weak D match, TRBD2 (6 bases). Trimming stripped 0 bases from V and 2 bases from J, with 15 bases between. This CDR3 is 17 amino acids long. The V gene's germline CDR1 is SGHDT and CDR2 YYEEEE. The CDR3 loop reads CASSLAAAGNPYNEQFF. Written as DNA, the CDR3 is TGTGCCAGCAGCTTGGCCGCGGCGGGAAACCCCTACAATGAGCAGTTCTTC.

The chain's CDR3 is CASRPIRDRYSPLHF. CDR3 nucleotide sequence: TGTGCCAGCAGACCAATCCGGGACAGATATTCACCCCTCCACTTT. The V call is TRBV27, the J call TRBJ1-6, with TRBD1 matching 7 bases. The ends lost 6 bases at V and 8 bases at J; junction bases unmatched: 10. CDR1 and CDR2 from the germline V gene are MNHEY and SMNVEV (reference sequence). CDR3 length: 15 amino acids.

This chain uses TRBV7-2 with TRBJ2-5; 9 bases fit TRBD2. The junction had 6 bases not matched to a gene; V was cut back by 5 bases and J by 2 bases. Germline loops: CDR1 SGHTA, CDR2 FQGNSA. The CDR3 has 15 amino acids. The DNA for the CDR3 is TGTGCCAGCAGCGTCCTAGCGGGGACACAAGAGACCCAGTACTTC. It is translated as CASSVLAGTQETQYF.

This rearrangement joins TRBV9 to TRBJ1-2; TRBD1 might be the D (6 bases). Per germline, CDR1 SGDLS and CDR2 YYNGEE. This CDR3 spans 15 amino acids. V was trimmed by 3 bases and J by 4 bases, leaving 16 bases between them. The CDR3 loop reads CASSAGGAGAYGYTF. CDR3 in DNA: TGTGCCAGCAGCGCCGGGGGCGCGGGGGCCTATGGCTACACCTTC. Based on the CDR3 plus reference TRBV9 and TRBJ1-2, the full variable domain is DSGVTQTPKHLITATGQRVTLRCSPRSGDLSVYWYQQSLDQGLQFLIQYYNGEERAKGNILERFSAQQFPDLHSELNLSSLELGDSALYFCASSAGGAGAYGYTFGSGTRLTVV.

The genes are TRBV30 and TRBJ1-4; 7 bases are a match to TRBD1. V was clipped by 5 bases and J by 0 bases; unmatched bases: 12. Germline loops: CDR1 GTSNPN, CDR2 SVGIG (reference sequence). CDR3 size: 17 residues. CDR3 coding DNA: TGTGCCTGGGTCTCCCGACAGGGCCTAACAACTAATGAAAAACTGTTTTTT. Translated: CAWVSRQGLTTNEKLFF. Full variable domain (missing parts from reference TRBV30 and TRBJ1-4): SQTIHQWPATLVQPVGSPLSLECTVEGTSNPNLYWYRQAAGRGLQLLFYSVGIGQISSEVPQNLSASRPQDRQFILSSKKLLLSDSGFYLCAWVSRQGLTTNEKLFFGSGTQLSVL.

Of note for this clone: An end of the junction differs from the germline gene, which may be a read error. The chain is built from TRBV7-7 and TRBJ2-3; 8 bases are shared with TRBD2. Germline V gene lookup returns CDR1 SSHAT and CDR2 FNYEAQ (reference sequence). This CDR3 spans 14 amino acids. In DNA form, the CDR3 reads TGTGCTAGCAGCTCGGGACTAGTCACAGATACGCAGTATTTT. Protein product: CASSSGLVTDTQYF.

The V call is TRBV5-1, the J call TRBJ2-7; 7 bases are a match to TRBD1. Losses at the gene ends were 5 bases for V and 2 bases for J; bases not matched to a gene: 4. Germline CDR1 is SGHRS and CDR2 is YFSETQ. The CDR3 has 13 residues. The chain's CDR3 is CASRWDSTYEQYF. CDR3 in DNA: TGCGCCAGCAGGTGGGACAGTACCTACGAGCAGTACTTC.

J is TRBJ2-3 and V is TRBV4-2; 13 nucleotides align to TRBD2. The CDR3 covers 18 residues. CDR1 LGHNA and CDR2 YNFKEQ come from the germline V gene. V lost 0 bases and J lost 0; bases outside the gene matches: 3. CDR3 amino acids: CASSQERTSGGSTDTQYF. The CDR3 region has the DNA TGTGCCAGCAGCCAAGAGAGGACTAGCGGGGGAAGCACAGATACGCAGTATTTT.

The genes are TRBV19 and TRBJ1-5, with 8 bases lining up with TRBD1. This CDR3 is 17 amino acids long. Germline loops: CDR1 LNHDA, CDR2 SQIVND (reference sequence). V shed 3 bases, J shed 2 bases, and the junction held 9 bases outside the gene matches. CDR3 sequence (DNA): TGTGCCAGTAGTATTAACGCAGGGGGCGAAGGCAATCAGCCCCAGCATTTT. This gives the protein CASSINAGGEGNQPQHF.

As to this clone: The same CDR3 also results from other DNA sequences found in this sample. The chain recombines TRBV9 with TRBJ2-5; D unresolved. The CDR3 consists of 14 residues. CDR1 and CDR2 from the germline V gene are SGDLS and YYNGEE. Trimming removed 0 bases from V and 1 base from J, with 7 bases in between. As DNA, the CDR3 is TGTGCCAGCAGCGTAGGGGGTTTCCAAGAGACCCAGTACTTC. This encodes CASSVGGFQETQYF.

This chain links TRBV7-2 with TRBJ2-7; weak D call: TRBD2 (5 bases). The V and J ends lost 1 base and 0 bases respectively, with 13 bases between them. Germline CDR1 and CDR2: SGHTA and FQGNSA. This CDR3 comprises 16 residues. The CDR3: CASSLDVASSSYEQYF. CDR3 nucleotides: TGTGCCAGCAGCTTAGACGTAGCGTCGAGCTCCTACGAGCAGTACTTC.

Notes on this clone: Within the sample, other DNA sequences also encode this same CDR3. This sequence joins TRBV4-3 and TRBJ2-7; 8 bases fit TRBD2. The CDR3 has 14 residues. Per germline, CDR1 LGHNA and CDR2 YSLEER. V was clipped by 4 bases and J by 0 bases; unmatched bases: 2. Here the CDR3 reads CASSRSGSSYEQYF. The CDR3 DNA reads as TGCGCCAGCAGCCGGAGCGGGAGCTCCTACGAGCAGTACTTC.

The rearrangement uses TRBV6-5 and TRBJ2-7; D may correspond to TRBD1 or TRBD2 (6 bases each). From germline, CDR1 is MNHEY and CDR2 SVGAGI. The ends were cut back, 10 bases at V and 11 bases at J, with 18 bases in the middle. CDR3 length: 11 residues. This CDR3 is CATNPGGGKYF. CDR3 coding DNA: TGTGCCACCAACCCCGGGGGCGGAAAGTACTTC.

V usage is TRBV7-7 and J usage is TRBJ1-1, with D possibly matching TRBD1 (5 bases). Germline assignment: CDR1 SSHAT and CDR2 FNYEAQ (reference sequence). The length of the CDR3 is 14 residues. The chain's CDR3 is CASLWGRPGTEAFF. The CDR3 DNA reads TGTGCTAGTCTTTGGGGACGGCCAGGCACTGAAGCTTTCTTT.

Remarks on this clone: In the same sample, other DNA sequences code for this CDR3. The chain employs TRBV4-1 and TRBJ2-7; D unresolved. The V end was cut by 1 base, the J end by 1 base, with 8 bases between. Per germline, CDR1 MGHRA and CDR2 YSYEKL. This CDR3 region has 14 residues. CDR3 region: CASSQVTGSYEQYF. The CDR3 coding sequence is TGCGCCAGCAGCCAAGTTACCGGATCCTACGAGCAGTACTTC.

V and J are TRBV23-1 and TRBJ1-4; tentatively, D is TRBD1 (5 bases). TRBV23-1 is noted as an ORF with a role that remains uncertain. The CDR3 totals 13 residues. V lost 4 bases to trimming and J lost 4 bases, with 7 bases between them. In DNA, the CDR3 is TGCGCCAGCAGTCCCAGGGTTAATGAAAAACTGTTTTTT. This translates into CASSPRVNEKLFF.